This is a list of T cell receptor beta chains from one sample in a study of T cell changes during pregnancy in multiple sclerosis. The protocol was immunoSEQ multiplex PCR, while the TCRdb copy is restricted to in-frame clones and leaves out a portion. The sample shows 65,000 to 95,000 clones, 70% to 90% of them seen only once. Sequencing used peripheral blood, obtained before pregnancy. Receptors originate from a female donor with multiple sclerosis, enrolled in a pregnancy study. Each CDR3 is given with its conserved first and last residue. A D gene is named only where the DNA matches it firmly. For some rows the clone size is stated as once, few or many, or as a class when expanded; others skip it.

D gene: TRBD2
J gene: TRBJ2-7
V gene: TRBV13
clone size: NA
CDR3 DNA: TGTGCCAGCAGTCCGCGCCTTAGCGGGGGGCTCTACGAGCAGTACTTC
CDR3 protein: CASSPRLSGGLYEQYF

D gene: TRBD1
J gene: TRBJ1-5
V gene: TRBV9
clone size: few
CDR3 DNA: TGTGCCAGCAGCGAGGGGACAGTTGAGGGACCCCAGCATTTT
CDR3 protein: CASSEGTVEGPQHF

D gene: NA
J gene: TRBJ2-7
V gene: TRBV5-1
clone size: NA
CDR3 DNA: TGCGCCACTAGATTGGCGAGCTCCTACGAGCAGTACTTC
CDR3 protein: CATRLASSYEQYF

D gene: TRBD2
J gene: TRBJ2-3
V gene: TRBV18
clone size: NA
CDR3 DNA: TGTGCCAGCTCGCCCCTAGCGGACGCAGATACGCAGTATTTT
CDR3 protein: CASSPLADADTQYF

D gene: NA
J gene: TRBJ1-2
V gene: TRBV14
clone size: NA
CDR3 DNA: TGTGCCAGCAGCCAACCTCGGAGGTGGGGAGCGCCCTACTATGGCTACACCTTC
CDR3 protein: CASSQPRRWGAPYYGYTF

D gene: TRBD2
J gene: TRBJ2-7
V gene: TRBV5-6
clone size: NA
CDR3 DNA: TGTGCCAGCAGCTTGGGGCCCGGGACTAGCGGCGACGAGCAGTACTTC
CDR3 protein: CASSLGPGTSGDEQYF

D gene: TRBD1
J gene: TRBJ1-2
V gene: TRBV5-1
clone size: NA
CDR3 DNA: TGCGCCACCCCGCGGCCAGGGGGTATCGGCTATGGCTACACCTTC
CDR3 protein: CATPRPGGIGYGYTF

D gene: TRBD1
J gene: TRBJ1-4
V gene: TRBV13
clone size: NA
CDR3 DNA: TGTGCCAGCAGCTTAAGGACAGGGGAAAGAGAAAAACTGTTTTTT
CDR3 protein: CASSLRTGEREKLFF

D gene: TRBD1
J gene: TRBJ2-1
V gene: TRBV5-1
clone size: NA
CDR3 DNA: TGCGCCAGCAGCTTCCCGGACAGGGTGGGCAATGAGCAGTTCTTC
CDR3 protein: CASSFPDRVGNEQFF

D gene: NA
J gene: TRBJ2-7
V gene: TRBV2
clone size: NA
CDR3 DNA: TGTGCCAGCAGTGTCGCGGACTCCTACGAGCAGTACTTC
CDR3 protein: CASSVADSYEQYF

D gene: NA
J gene: TRBJ2-3
V gene: TRBV7-3
clone size: NA
CDR3 DNA: TGTGCCAGCAATAGGGGCGGCGAAGATACGCAGTATTTT
CDR3 protein: CASNRGGEDTQYF

D gene: NA
J gene: TRBJ2-7
V gene: TRBV27
clone size: NA
CDR3 DNA: TGTGCCAGCAATTACGGGGGTCCCTCCTACGAGCAGTACTTC
CDR3 protein: CASNYGGPSYEQYF

D gene: NA
J gene: TRBJ2-1
V gene: TRBV25-1
clone size: NA
CDR3 DNA: TGTGCCAGCAGTAGGTCGGGGAACAATGAGCAGTTCTTC
CDR3 protein: CASSRSGNNEQFF

D gene: TRBD1
J gene: TRBJ2-5
V gene: TRBV2
clone size: NA
CDR3 DNA: TGTGCCAGCAGTCTTTCCGAGACAGGGGGGCAAGAGACCCAGTACTTC
CDR3 protein: CASSLSETGGQETQYF

D gene: NA
J gene: TRBJ1-2
V gene: TRBV19
clone size: NA
CDR3 DNA: TGTGCCAGTAGTAACGACAGATACCACTATGGCTACACCTTC
CDR3 protein: CASSNDRYHYGYTF

D gene: TRBD2
J gene: TRBJ2-7
V gene: TRBV11-1
clone size: NA
CDR3 DNA: TGTGCCAGCAGCTTAACTAGCGGGGTAACCTACGAGCAGTACTTC
CDR3 protein: CASSLTSGVTYEQYF

D gene: TRBD1
J gene: TRBJ1-5
V gene: TRBV28
clone size: NA
CDR3 DNA: TGTGCCAGCAGCGACAGGGGATGGGGACAGCCCCAGCATTTT
CDR3 protein: CASSDRGWGQPQHF

D gene: TRBD2
J gene: TRBJ2-5
V gene: TRBV7-3
clone size: NA
CDR3 DNA: TGTGCCAGCAGCTACGGCGGGGGGGCCGGACAAGAGACCCAGTACTTC
CDR3 protein: CASSYGGGAGQETQYF

D gene: NA
J gene: TRBJ1-2
V gene: TRBV7-2
clone size: NA
CDR3 DNA: TGTGCCAGCAGCCAAGCGGTAGGAGCTAACTATGGCTACACCTTC
CDR3 protein: CASSQAVGANYGYTF

D gene: TRBD1
J gene: TRBJ2-1
V gene: TRBV5-1
clone size: once
CDR3 DNA: TGCGCCAGCAGCGCGGGACAGGGGGCGAATGAGCAGTTCTTC
CDR3 protein: CASSAGQGANEQFF

D gene: TRBD2
J gene: TRBJ2-3
V gene: TRBV7-3
clone size: NA
CDR3 DNA: TGTGCCAGCAGCACCCGACTAGCGTTGGATACGCAGTATTTT
CDR3 protein: CASSTRLALDTQYF

D gene: TRBD1
J gene: TRBJ2-5
V gene: TRBV5-1
clone size: NA
CDR3 DNA: TGCGCCAGCAGCTCCGGAACAGGGGCCCAAGAGACCCAGTACTTC
CDR3 protein: CASSSGTGAQETQYF

D gene: NA
J gene: TRBJ2-1
V gene: TRBV5-1
clone size: NA
CDR3 DNA: TGCGCCAGCAGCTTGGTCACTAGTGCCAATGAGCAGTTCTTC
CDR3 protein: CASSLVTSANEQFF

D gene: NA
J gene: TRBJ2-1
V gene: TRBV7-9
clone size: NA
CDR3 DNA: TGTGCCAGCAGCTTCAGAGCGGGCTCCTACAATGAGCAGTTCTTC
CDR3 protein: CASSFRAGSYNEQFF

D gene: TRBD1
J gene: TRBJ1-2
V gene: TRBV6-1
clone size: NA
CDR3 DNA: TGTGCCAGCAGCTCGGGACAGGGCTATGGCTACACCTTC
CDR3 protein: CASSSGQGYGYTF

D gene: TRBD1
J gene: TRBJ1-2
V gene: TRBV25-1
clone size: NA
CDR3 DNA: TGTGCCAGCAGTGAAGGTCGGGACAGGGCTAACTATGGCTACACCTTC
CDR3 protein: CASSEGRDRANYGYTF

D gene: TRBD2
J gene: TRBJ2-3
V gene: TRBV5-4
clone size: NA
CDR3 DNA: TGTGCCAGCAGCTTGGCCCTAGCGGGGGGAGGCACAGATACGCAGTATTTT
CDR3 protein: CASSLALAGGGTDTQYF

D gene: NA
J gene: TRBJ1-1
V gene: TRBV4-3
clone size: NA
CDR3 DNA: TGCGCCAGCAGCGCAGCCCAGGGGAACACTGAAGCTTTCTTT
CDR3 protein: CASSAAQGNTEAFF

D gene: NA
J gene: TRBJ2-1
V gene: TRBV2
clone size: few
CDR3 DNA: TGTGCCAGCAGTGTGTCGAGGGATGAGCAGTTCTTC
CDR3 protein: CASSVSRDEQFF

D gene: TRBD2
J gene: TRBJ2-1
V gene: TRBV19
clone size: NA
CDR3 DNA: TGTGCCAGTAGCCATCCGGGACTAGCGGTAGACAATGAGCAGTTCTTC
CDR3 protein: CASSHPGLAVDNEQFF

D gene: TRBD1
J gene: TRBJ1-2
V gene: TRBV7-8
clone size: NA
CDR3 DNA: TGTGCCAGCAGCTTTCGACAGGGGACTAACTATGGCTACACCTTC
CDR3 protein: CASSFRQGTNYGYTF

D gene: TRBD1
J gene: TRBJ2-2
V gene: TRBV15
clone size: NA
CDR3 DNA: TGTGCCACCAGCAGAGATGGGGGGACAGGGAACACCGGGGAGCTGTTTTTT
CDR3 protein: CATSRDGGTGNTGELFF

D gene: TRBD1
J gene: TRBJ2-7
V gene: TRBV30
clone size: NA
CDR3 DNA: TGTGCCTGGAGTGTTGACAGGGGGTTTTTCTACGAGCAGTACTTC
CDR3 protein: CAWSVDRGFFYEQYF

D gene: NA
J gene: TRBJ1-2
V gene: TRBV9
clone size: NA
CDR3 DNA: TGTGCCAGCAGGGGGCCAGATCACTATGGCTACACCTTC
CDR3 protein: CASRGPDHYGYTF

D gene: NA
J gene: TRBJ1-1
V gene: TRBV5-1
clone size: NA
CDR3 DNA: TGCGCCAGCAGCTCCCTCCCCACAGGGTCCTTTAGTGAAGCTTTCTTT
CDR3 protein: CASSSLPTGSFSEAFF

D gene: NA
J gene: TRBJ2-1
V gene: TRBV4-1
clone size: NA
CDR3 DNA: TGCGCCAGCAGCCAACCCTCTTCCGGGAGCGATCTACTTGGCTCCTACAATGAGCAGTTCTTC
CDR3 protein: CASSQPSSGSDLLGSYNEQFF

D gene: NA
J gene: TRBJ1-4
V gene: TRBV9
clone size: NA
CDR3 DNA: TGTGCCAGCAGCATAACAGGGATTTCTGGTGAAAAACTGTTTTTT
CDR3 protein: CASSITGISGEKLFF

D gene: NA
J gene: TRBJ1-3
V gene: TRBV6-5
clone size: NA
CDR3 DNA: TGTGCCAGCAGTCGTGGGCCGACTGGAAACACCATATATTTT
CDR3 protein: CASSRGPTGNTIYF

D gene: NA
J gene: TRBJ1-5
V gene: TRBV5-4
clone size: few
CDR3 DNA: TGTGCCAGCAGCTTGTCGGGAATCGGTCAGCCCCAGCATTTT
CDR3 protein: CASSLSGIGQPQHF

D gene: TRBD1
J gene: TRBJ2-7
V gene: TRBV27
clone size: NA
CDR3 DNA: TGTGCCAGCAGTTCCGGGACAGGGGGTCGCGAGCAGTACTTC
CDR3 protein: CASSSGTGGREQYF

D gene: NA
J gene: TRBJ1-6
V gene: TRBV4-1
clone size: once
CDR3 DNA: TGCGCCAGCAGCCCATGGACAGACTATAATTCACCCCTCCACTTT
CDR3 protein: CASSPWTDYNSPLHF

D gene: NA
J gene: TRBJ1-5
V gene: TRBV30
clone size: NA
CDR3 DNA: TGTGCCTGGAGTGTACGGGGGGCCAGTCAGCCCCAGCATTTT
CDR3 protein: CAWSVRGASQPQHF

D gene: TRBD2
J gene: TRBJ2-7
V gene: TRBV5-1
clone size: NA
CDR3 DNA: TGCGCCAGCAGCCACCCGCGGGGGAACATGTACTTC
CDR3 protein: CASSHPRGNMYF

D gene: TRBD2
J gene: TRBJ2-7
V gene: TRBV28
clone size: NA
CDR3 DNA: TGTGCCAGCAGTTCCATAGCGGGGGGCTCCTACGAGCAGTACTTC
CDR3 protein: CASSSIAGGSYEQYF

D gene: NA
J gene: TRBJ1-6
V gene: TRBV2
clone size: few
CDR3 DNA: TGTGCCAGCAACCCGGACAGCGTAAATTCACCCCTCCACTTT
CDR3 protein: CASNPDSVNSPLHF

D gene: NA
J gene: TRBJ1-1
V gene: TRBV18
clone size: NA
CDR3 DNA: TGTGCCAGCTCACTAATTGACACTGACACTGAAGCTTTCTTT
CDR3 protein: CASSLIDTDTEAFF

D gene: TRBD2
J gene: TRBJ2-5
V gene: TRBV4-3
clone size: NA
CDR3 DNA: TGCGCCAGCAGCCAAGCTAGCGGGGGGGCCGGGGAGACCCAGTACTTC
CDR3 protein: CASSQASGGAGETQYF

D gene: TRBD2
J gene: TRBJ2-1
V gene: TRBV4-1
clone size: NA
CDR3 DNA: TGCGCCAGCAGCCTAGCGGGGGGGCCACTATTTGAGCAGTTCTTC
CDR3 protein: CASSLAGGPLFEQFF

D gene: TRBD1
J gene: TRBJ1-1
V gene: TRBV20-1
clone size: NA
CDR3 DNA: TGCAGTGCCCCGGGGACAGTTGAAGCTTTCTTT
CDR3 protein: CSAPGTVEAFF

D gene: NA
J gene: TRBJ2-3
V gene: TRBV30
clone size: NA
CDR3 DNA: TGTGCCTGGAGCGTGCGCCGGGCAGATACGCAGTATTTT
CDR3 protein: CAWSVRRADTQYF

D gene: NA
J gene: TRBJ2-4
V gene: TRBV25-1
clone size: NA
CDR3 DNA: TGTGCCAGCAGTGAACTGGGTGAGGAGGGAAACATTCAGTACTTC
CDR3 protein: CASSELGEEGNIQYF

D gene: NA
J gene: TRBJ2-1
V gene: TRBV6-6
clone size: NA
CDR3 DNA: TGTGCCACCAATTCTCCTGTGGTGAGGCAGTTCTTC
CDR3 protein: CATNSPVVRQFF

D gene: TRBD1
J gene: TRBJ1-6
V gene: TRBV2
clone size: NA
CDR3 DNA: TGTGCCAGCAGGGGACAGGGGGACTTTTCACCCCTCCACTTT
CDR3 protein: CASRGQGDFSPLHF

D gene: NA
J gene: TRBJ1-4
V gene: TRBV5-4
clone size: NA
CDR3 DNA: TGTGCCAGCACCACCAGAGGGACTAATGAAAAACTGTTTTTT
CDR3 protein: CASTTRGTNEKLFF

D gene: TRBD1
J gene: TRBJ2-5
V gene: TRBV4-3
clone size: few
CDR3 DNA: TGCGCCAGCAGCCATCGACAGGGGTCGCAGACCCAGTACTTC
CDR3 protein: CASSHRQGSQTQYF

D gene: TRBD1
J gene: TRBJ2-2
V gene: TRBV11-3
clone size: NA
CDR3 DNA: TGTGCCAGCAGCACCGGGACAGGGTACACCGGGGAGCTGTTTTTT
CDR3 protein: CASSTGTGYTGELFF

D gene: NA
J gene: TRBJ2-2
V gene: TRBV30
clone size: NA
CDR3 DNA: TGTGCCTGGGACAGCCTGAACACCGGGGAGCTGTTTTTT
CDR3 protein: CAWDSLNTGELFF

D gene: TRBD1
J gene: TRBJ2-7
V gene: TRBV9
clone size: NA
CDR3 DNA: TGTGCCAGCAGCGGCGGACAGGGGACATGGTACGAGCAGTACTTC
CDR3 protein: CASSGGQGTWYEQYF

D gene: TRBD1
J gene: TRBJ1-5
V gene: TRBV28
clone size: NA
CDR3 DNA: TGTGCCAGCAGTTTAGCAGGGGGTAGCAATCAGCCCCAGCATTTT
CDR3 protein: CASSLAGGSNQPQHF

D gene: NA
J gene: TRBJ2-1
V gene: TRBV6-6
clone size: NA
CDR3 DNA: TGTGCCAGCACCCTACAGAGCTCCTACAATGAGCAGTTCTTC
CDR3 protein: CASTLQSSYNEQFF